What follows is one TCR beta chain and its context. CDR3 length: 13 residues. Germline CDR1 and CDR2: MDHEN and SYDVKM. J was trimmed by 12 bases and V by 8 bases; bases with no gene match: 15. The data originate from a study of blood T cell repertoires in COVID-19. Study-wide background: The origin of the acute and convalescent COVID-19 samples was the United States, Italy and Spain. Sources were T cells, B-cell-depleted T cells, or PBMCs; the material itself was cDNA or gDNA.

TCRdb's copy holds only in-frame clones and misses some; the assay was immunoSEQ multiplex PCR. This sample carries approximately 60,000 clones, about 70% of them seen once, and the ten largest clones take 5% to 5.5%. The chain recombines TRBV28 with TRBJ1-1; 7 bases align to TRBD1. The TCR comes from a human donor in a cohort sampled during active COVID-19. Sequenced material: peripheral blood. The CDR3 nucleotides are TGTGCCAGCGGGGGTCCACAGGGGATCGTTACTTTCTTT. As protein: CASGGPQGIVTFF.